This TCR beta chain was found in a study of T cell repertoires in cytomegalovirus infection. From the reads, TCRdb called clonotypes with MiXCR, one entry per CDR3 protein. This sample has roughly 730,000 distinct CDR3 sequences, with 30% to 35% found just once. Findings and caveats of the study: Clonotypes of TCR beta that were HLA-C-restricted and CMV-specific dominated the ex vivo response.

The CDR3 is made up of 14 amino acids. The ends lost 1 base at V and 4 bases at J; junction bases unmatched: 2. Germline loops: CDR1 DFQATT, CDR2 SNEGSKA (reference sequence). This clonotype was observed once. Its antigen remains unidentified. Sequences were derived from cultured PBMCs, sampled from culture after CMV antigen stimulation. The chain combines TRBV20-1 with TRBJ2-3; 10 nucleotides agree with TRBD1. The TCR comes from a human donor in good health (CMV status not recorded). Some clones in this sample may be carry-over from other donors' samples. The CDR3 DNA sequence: TGCAGTGCTAGAGGGGGGACAGGGGCAGATACGCAGTATTTT. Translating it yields CSARGGTGADTQYF.